The count of the clone carrying this T cell receptor (beta chain) is one. This sample stems from a study of blood T cell repertoires in COVID-19. Study background: Sites across the United States, Italy and Spain contributed samples from acute and convalescent COVID-19.

Trimming stripped 6 bases from V and 4 bases from J, with 9 bases between. This CDR3 has 12 amino acids. Germline CDR1 and CDR2: LGHNT and FRNRAP. Original methodology: Nucleated cell number was recorded as an estimate derived from reference gene primer amplification. The protocol was immunoSEQ multiplex PCR, while the TCRdb copy is restricted to in-frame clones and leaves out a portion. V and J calls and clone size are given by that table; D and trimming were obtained from the DNA. The sample shows some 240,000 clones, about 86% of them seen only once. The receptor was isolated from a man aged 25-45 years with acute COVID-19. The source material was PBMCs or T cells enriched from blood (not recorded which). This chain connects TRBV12-5 to TRBJ1-1; no clear D. The CDR3 region is CASGLIGTEAFF. The CDR3 DNA reads TGTGCTAGTGGGCTTATCGGCACTGAAGCTTTCTTT.